A selection of T cell receptor beta chains follows, all from one sample in a study of blood T cell repertoires in COVID-19. TCRdb keeps only in-frame clones here, not all; method: immunoSEQ multiplex PCR. The sample has 200,000 to 250,000 clones; roughly 80% are singletons. Sequenced: peripheral blood. All receptors come from a woman in her seventies with acute or convalescent COVID-19. The CDR3 runs from the conserved cysteine through the conserved F or W. D genes are given only for firm matches. Some rows mark clone size as missing; the rest say once, few, many or name a class of expanded clone.

j_call v_call clone_size d_call cdr3_aa cdr3_nt
TRBJ2-2 TRBV27 NA NA CASSLDRSGSTGELFF TGTGCCAGCAGTCTAGACAGGTCTGGGAGCACCGGGGAGCTGTTTTTT
TRBJ2-3 TRBV2 NA NA CASSGGATSTDTQYF TGTGCCAGCAGTGGAGGCGCTACTAGCACAGATACGCAGTATTTT
TRBJ1-2 TRBV5-4 NA TRBD1 CASSADRGLGYTF TGTGCCAGCAGCGCGGACAGGGGGCTTGGCTACACCTTC
TRBJ2-7 TRBV6-5 NA TRBD1 CASSSDRGAEYEQYF TGTGCCAGCAGCTCCGACAGGGGGGCAGAGTACGAGCAGTACTTC
TRBJ2-5 TRBV5-4 NA TRBD1 CASSRQGSVETQYF TGTGCCAGCAGCCGACAGGGCTCTGTGGAGACCCAGTACTTC
TRBJ2-4 TRBV10-1 once NA CASSDLAQNIQYF TGCGCCAGCAGTGATCTAGCCCAGAACATTCAGTACTTC
TRBJ1-2 TRBV6-1 few TRBD1 CASSEATGQGIYGYTF TGTGCCAGCAGTGAAGCGACGGGACAGGGGATCTATGGCTACACCTTC
TRBJ2-6 TRBV4-2 NA TRBD2 CASSQGLLAGGSGANVLTF TGTGCCAGCAGCCAAGGTCTACTAGCGGGGGGGTCTGGGGCCAACGTCCTGACTTTC
TRBJ1-2 TRBV5-6 NA TRBD1 CASSMDRGDGYTF TGTGCCAGCAGCATGGACAGGGGGGATGGCTACACCTTC
TRBJ1-5 TRBV10-3 NA NA CAISTAGQGQPQHF TGTGCCATCAGTACCGCCGGCCAGGGCCAGCCCCAGCATTTT
TRBJ1-2 TRBV2 few TRBD1 CASTRQGADYGYTF TGTGCCAGCACTCGACAGGGGGCGGACTATGGCTACACCTTC
TRBJ2-6 TRBV7-8 NA TRBD1 CASHPDRGGSGANVLTF TGTGCCAGCCACCCGGACAGGGGGGGATCTGGGGCCAACGTCCTGACTTTC
TRBJ2-6 TRBV5-1 NA NA CASSPRTDFFSGANVLTF TGCGCCAGCAGCCCTAGGACAGACTTCTTCTCTGGGGCCAACGTCCTGACTTTC
TRBJ2-1 TRBV4-2 few TRBD2 CASSQDSASGLFLF TGTGCCAGCAGCCAAGATTCGGCTTCGGGACTATTTCTCTTC
TRBJ2-3 TRBV29-1 NA NA CSVANLAGDTQYF TGCAGCGTTGCTAACCTAGCAGGAGATACGCAGTATTTT